This T cell receptor beta chain was captured in a study of T cell responses to AZD1222 COVID-19 vaccine (dated by TCRdb to the early 2020s). Regarding the complete study: A total of about 230 trial participants underwent TCR sequencing, of whom about 210 received two doses of AZD1222 and about 25 received two doses of the MenACWY control vaccine. Enrollment into the trials was organized by age into subgroups of 18-55, 56-69 and 70-plus years, and those subgroups contained roughly 150, 30 and 60 TCR-sequenced participants, respectively.

The V end loses 4 bases and the J end loses 0 bases, and a stretch of 11 bases separates them. The CDR3 has 15 amino acids, counting the end cysteine and phenylalanine. Only the CDR3 DNA is retained, 45 bases long and in frame from the first base. For CDR1 and CDR2, the germline V gene lists SGHTS and YDEGEE. A word on this clone: What antigen it recognizes has not been identified. Nothing much larger sits one base from this clone, and base qualities are not available.

Study-level results and caveats: Because no day 14 peak-response samples were available, the repertoires could be characterized only after the peak T cell response. CD4 TCRs associated with the vaccine covered the entire spike protein, and the dominant responses were in regions 160-218 and 743-854. In the small 56-69-year group, the increase in depth fell short of significance, most likely because of low power. Participants were mostly white British and included more females than males, and it was suggested by the authors that clonal diversity may have been underestimated. Conclusions about previously exposed vaccinees are limited because only six or seven AZD1222 recipients were SARS-CoV-2 seropositive at baseline. After two AZD1222 doses, spike-specific TCR breadth and depth were significantly higher than at day 0 and than in MenACWY recipients. Reportedly, close to half of the unique spike-specific TCRs recognized epitopes lying outside the regions that are mutated in the B.1.351 and B.1.1.7 variants.

The CDR3 regions of human TCRbeta chains were analyzed by immunosequencing. As for the authors' bioinformatics: Repertoire TCRs were checked for matches against a reference library of SARS-CoV-2-specific TCRs that had been generated using the MIRA antigen-specificity platform. Breadth was defined as the fraction of unique TCRs that were SARS-CoV-2-associated. Depth was defined as the fraction of total T cells that were SARS-CoV-2-associated. Using the MIRA data, every spike-specific TCR was mapped to the spike region that the TCR reacted to and assigned to either a CD4 or a CD8 class. Log10-transformed breadth and depth values were compared by one-way ANOVA with Sidak's multiple comparisons tests. In TCRdb, the immuneACCESS table is reduced to in-frame sequences with V and J assigned. These tables do not hold every clone; where another copy was compared, an unresolved V gene accounts for under half, and the others remain unexplained. V and J calls and clone size come straight from that table; D and trimming were deduced from the DNA. This sample comprises some 83,000 clones, over 75% of them detected only once. Just over 5.5% of the sample is in the top ten clones.

Reading the label with the study, this specimen's time point is: about 28 days (+/-7) after the second vaccine dose. AZD1222 recipients given second doses at about 4 weeks or at about 12 weeks were pooled, since spike-specific TCR depth and breadth were not found to differ between the two schedules. The vaccinee samples were drawn from two UK trials, COV001 and COV002, one of which was a single-blind randomized controlled phase 2/3 trial testing AZD1222 (ChAdOx1 nCoV-19) in healthy adults. For TCRbeta chain sequencing, PBMC samples were collected from trial participants at day 0 and at day 28 after the second dose.

This material consisted of peripheral blood, taken 28 days after the second AZD1222 dose. The chain uses TRBV5-8 and TRBJ2-1; the D gene identity is not certain. This receptor was identified in an adult who received the AZD1222 COVID-19 vaccine. The bases read TGTGCCAGCAGCCCCCCAGGCCTCTCCTACAATGAGCAGTTCTTC. This gives the protein CASSPPGLSYNEQFF. Joined to the reference TRBV5-8 and TRBJ2-1 proteins, this CDR3 gives the full variable domain: EAGVTQSPTHLIKTRGQQATLRCSPISGHTSVYWYQQALGLGLQFLLWYDEGEERNRGNFPPRFSGRQFPNYSSELNVNALELEDSALYLCASSPPGLSYNEQFFGPGTRLTVL.